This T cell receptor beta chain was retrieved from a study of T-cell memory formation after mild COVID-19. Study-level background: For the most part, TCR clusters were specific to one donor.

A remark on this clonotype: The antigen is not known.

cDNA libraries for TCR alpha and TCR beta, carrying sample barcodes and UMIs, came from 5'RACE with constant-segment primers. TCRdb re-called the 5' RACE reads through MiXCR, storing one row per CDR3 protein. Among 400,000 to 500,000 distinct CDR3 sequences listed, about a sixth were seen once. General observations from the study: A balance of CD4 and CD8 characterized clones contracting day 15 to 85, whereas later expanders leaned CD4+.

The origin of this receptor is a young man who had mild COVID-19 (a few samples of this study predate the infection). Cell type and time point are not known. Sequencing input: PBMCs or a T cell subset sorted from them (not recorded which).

The CDR3 nucleotides are TGCGCCAGCAGCCCGGACAGGGGACTTTCTGAAGCTTTCTTT. Protein product: CASSPDRGLSEAFF. The V gene is TRBV5-1, the J gene TRBJ1-1; 9 bases are shared with TRBD1. J lost 6 bases, V lost 4 bases, and 7 bases had no gene match. The germline V gene encodes CDR1 SGHRS and CDR2 YFSETQ. The CDR3 spans 14 residues. Using reference TRBV5-1 and TRBJ1-1 for the parts outside the CDR3, the full variable domain is KAGVTQTPRYLIKTRGQQVTLSCSPISGHRSVSWYQQTPGQGLQFLFEYFSETQRNKGNFPGRFSGRQFSNSRSEMNVSTLELGDSALYLCASSPDRGLSEAFFGQGTRLTVV.